Following are 26 T cell receptor beta chains from one sample sequenced in a study of cytotoxic CD8 clonotypes in ibrutinib-treated CLL. Assay used: immunoSEQ multiplex PCR; TCRdb lists only in-frame clones, some missing. The sample carries 300,000 to 400,000 clones, over 55% recorded once. This specimen consisted of PBMCs, obtained after 36 months of ibrutinib treatment. The receptors were gathered from a human donor with chronic lymphocytic leukemia.

The rearrangement uses TRBV4-1 and TRBJ1-1; unclear D gene. With 1 base removed from V and 3 bases from J, the gap between germline ends came to 12 bases. The V gene's germline CDR1 is MGHRA and CDR2 YSYEKL. The CDR3 loop spans 15 amino acids. CDR3 sequence (DNA): TGCGCCAGCAGCCAAGTTGCCAACTCTTACACTGAAGCTTTCTTT. It is translated as CASSQVANSYTEAFF.

A word on this clone: Germline is not matched at one junction end, which may reflect a read error. This chain links TRBV5-1 with TRBJ2-7; a weak D match, TRBD2 (6 bases). CDR1 and CDR2 from the germline V gene are SGHRS and YFSETQ. This CDR3 contains 15 residues. The CDR3 DNA follows: TGCGCCAGCAGATTGGGATTTAGCGGCACCTACGAGCAGTACTTC. Translating gives CASRLGFSGTYEQYF.

V is TRBV6-5 and J is TRBJ1-2; 10 nucleotides match TRBD1. Per germline, CDR1 MNHEY and CDR2 SVGAGI. This CDR3 spans 16 amino acids. Unmatched junction bases numbered 9, after V lost 2 bases and J lost 6 bases. The CDR3 DNA sequence: TGTGCCAGCAGTTACCGCGGGGCCGGGACAGGGGATGGCTACACCTTC. This translates into CASSYRGAGTGDGYTF.

V is TRBV6-1 and J is TRBJ2-7; D gene uncertain. From germline, CDR1 is MNHNS and CDR2 SASEGT. The CDR3 is made up of 18 amino acids. Trimming took 4 bases from V and 1 from J, leaving 23 bases between them. CDR3 sequence: CASSVQHVLRATSYEQYF. CDR3 nucleotides: TGTGCCAGCAGTGTGCAACATGTTCTTCGGGCAACTTCCTACGAGCAGTACTTC.

The chain recombines TRBV4-3 with TRBJ2-7; TRBD1 or TRBD2 may be the D gene (5 bases each). The CDR3 has 15 amino acids. Trimming removed 0 bases at V and 3 bases at J, with 12 bases between. Germline CDR1 is LGHNA and CDR2 is YSLEER. In nucleotides, the CDR3 is TGCGCCAGCAGCCAAGAATGGGACGCGGGCTACGAGCAGTACTTC. Its translation is CASSQEWDAGYEQYF.

This CDR3 is CASSLGGQNTEAFF. CDR3 coding DNA: TGTGCCAGCAGCCTGGGGGGACAGAACACTGAAGCTTTCTTT. The rearrangement links TRBV2 to TRBJ1-1; D perhaps matches TRBD1 (6 bases). Between the trimmed V and J ends, which lost 6 bases and 1 base, there was a span of 12 bases. Germline-derived CDR1 and CDR2 are SNHLY and FYNNEI. The CDR3 is 14 amino acids.

This clone occurred a few times. The V gene is TRBV5-1, the J gene TRBJ2-1; 8 bases line up with TRBD1. Germline lookup yields CDR1 SGHRS and CDR2 YFSETQ. V was clipped by 1 base and J by 8 bases; unmatched bases: 8. The CDR3 runs to 15 residues. CDR3: CASSLWTGSVDEQFF. For the CDR3, the DNA is TGCGCCAGCAGCTTGTGGACAGGGTCCGTCGATGAGCAGTTCTTC. Variable domain in full (rest from reference TRBV5-1 and TRBJ2-1): KAGVTQTPRYLIKTRGQQVTLSCSPISGHRSVSWYQQTPGQGLQFLFEYFSETQRNKGNFPGRFSGRQFSNSRSEMNVSTLELGDSALYLCASSLWTGSVDEQFFGPGTRLTVL.

J is TRBJ1-2 and V is TRBV11-2; D remains ambiguous. The CDR3 is 13 residues long. Trimming took off 5 bases at V and 4 bases at J, with 11 bases between the two ends. In germline, CDR1 is SGHAT, CDR2 FQNNGV. CDR3 residues: CASSRGVFYGYTF. CDR3 coding DNA: TGTGCCAGCAGCCGAGGAGTGTTCTATGGCTACACCTTC.

This sequence joins TRBV27 and TRBJ2-7; 7 positions agree with TRBD2. Trimming cost V 6 bases and J 4 bases; bases outside gene matches: 6. CDR1 MNHEY and CDR2 SMNVEV come from the germline V gene (reference sequence). The CDR3 has 13 amino acids. CDR3 region: CASSPPGGYEQYF. The CDR3 DNA reads as TGTGCCAGCAGCCCCCCGGGGGGATACGAGCAGTACTTC.

The table lists this clone with a few counts. Other DNA sequences in this sample translate to the same CDR3. CDR3 region: CASSLNQETQYF. The CDR3 DNA reads as TGCGCCAGCAGCTTGAATCAAGAGACCCAGTACTTC. The rearrangement links TRBV5-1 to TRBJ2-5; unclear D gene. Per the germline V gene, CDR1 is SGHRS and CDR2 is YFSETQ. The CDR3 has 12 residues. Between the trimmed V and J ends, which lost 1 base and 2 bases, there was a span of 3 bases.

V gene TRBV5-1 combines with J gene TRBJ2-1, with 9 positions matching TRBD1. CDR1 and CDR2 (germline): SGHRS, YFSETQ. The CDR3 extends over 17 amino acids. Trimming took 0 bases from V and 9 from J; bases not matched to a gene: 13. Written as DNA, the CDR3 is TGCGCCAGCAGCTTGGGCTCGACAGGGGGATTTTTGGCTGAGCAGTTCTTC. It encodes CASSLGSTGGFLAEQFF.

In the case of this clone: Its ends do not fully match the called genes, so a read error is possible. The V gene is TRBV7-9, the J gene TRBJ2-7; no definite D call. Germline V gene sequence: CDR1 SEHNR, CDR2 FQNEAQ (reference sequence). The CDR3 spans 13 residues. CDR3 bases: TGTGCCAGCAGCTTATCGGCAGGTCAATACTTCCACTTC. Protein sequence: CASSLSAGQYFHF.

The V gene is TRBV4-1, the J gene TRBJ2-7; the D gene is possibly TRBD1 (6 bases). Looked up from germline, CDR1 is MGHRA and CDR2 is YSYEKL. The CDR3 runs to 14 residues. Between the trimmed V and J ends, which lost 4 bases and 5 bases, there was a span of 15 bases. The CDR3 DNA is TGCGCCAGCAGCCCGACAGGATTTAGGAACGAGCAGTACTTC. Its translation is CASSPTGFRNEQYF.

This clone has more than one count but fewer than ten. At the DNA level, this CDR3 is encoded by other sequences in the same sample as well. The genes are TRBV20-1 and TRBJ2-7; tentatively, D is TRBD2 (5 bases). CDR3 length equals 11 residues. The V gene lost 3 bases and the J gene lost 4 bases, with 7 bases spanning the gap. Germline loops: CDR1 DFQATT, CDR2 SNEGSKA (reference sequence). Here the CDR3 reads CSASRGYEQYF. Written as DNA, the CDR3 is TGCAGTGCTAGTCGGGGTTACGAGCAGTACTTC.

The V gene is TRBV13, the J gene TRBJ2-3; D gene uncertain. This CDR3 has 13 residues. The V end lost 7 bases, the J end lost 5 bases, and 13 bases lay between the germline ends. Germline V CDR1 and CDR2: PRHDT, FYEKMQ (reference sequence). The CDR3 nucleotides are TGTGCCAGCACCCGAGGTGGGCGAGATACGCAGTATTTT. Protein sequence: CASTRGGRDTQYF.

V usage is TRBV15 and J usage is TRBJ2-1; weak D call: TRBD2 (7 bases). From germline, CDR1 is LNHNV and CDR2 YYDKDF (reference sequence). The CDR3 loop spans 13 amino acids. V lost 2 bases and J 10 bases, leaving 12 bases between the germline ends. The CDR3 is CATSRRGAREQFF. CDR3 coding DNA: TGTGCCACCAGCAGACGGGGGGCCAGGGAGCAGTTCTTC.

This clone was counted a few times. The chain is built from TRBV6-4 and TRBJ2-3, with D tentatively TRBD2 (5 bases). Germline CDR1 is MRHNA and CDR2 is SNTAGT. The CDR3 spans 13 residues. V was pared by 2 bases and J by 6 bases, with 9 bases between. CDR3 nucleotide sequence: TGTGCCAGCAGTGACAGCGGTGCGGATACGCAGTATTTT. It codes for CASSDSGADTQYF.

The CDR3 reads CASSERGGYGYTF. The CDR3 DNA is TGTGCCAGCTCTGAGCGGGGTGGCTATGGCTACACCTTC. V usage is TRBV7-3 and J usage is TRBJ1-2, with D unresolved. Trimming cost V 8 bases and J 4 bases, with 14 bases left between them. The CDR3 loop spans 13 amino acids. Germline CDR1 and CDR2: SGHTA and FQGTGA. The full variable domain, in which reference TRBV7-3 and TRBJ1-2 provide the parts outside the CDR3, is GAGVSQTPSNKVTEKGKYVELRCDPISGHTALYWYRQSLGQGPEFLIYFQGTGAADDSGLPNDRFFAVRPEGSVSTLKIQRTERGDSAVYLCASSERGGYGYTFGSGTRLTVV.

This clone showed up just a few times. The chain combines TRBV4-1 with TRBJ2-5; D ambiguous. Germline assignment: CDR1 MGHRA and CDR2 YSYEKL. The CDR3 extends over 13 amino acids. V was pared by 1 base and J by 4 bases, with 7 bases between. CDR3: CASSQVAVETQYF. The CDR3 nucleotides are TGCGCCAGCAGCCAAGTGGCAGTAGAGACCCAGTACTTC.

The J gene is TRBJ2-7, the V gene TRBV5-1; possibly TRBD1 for D (5 bases). CDR1 and CDR2 from the germline V gene are SGHRS and YFSETQ. There are 13 residues in the CDR3. With 5 bases removed from V and 2 bases from J, the gap between germline ends came to 11 bases. CDR3: CASRVGRAYEQYF. The CDR3 nucleotides are TGCGCCAGCAGAGTGGGCAGGGCCTACGAGCAGTACTTC.

The chain uses TRBV18 and TRBJ2-7, with 11 bases that match TRBD2. CDR1 KGHSH and CDR2 LQKENI come from the germline V gene. The CDR3 is 15 residues long. V dropped 3 bases and J dropped 9; count of bases not matched to a gene: 10. In DNA, the CDR3 is TGTGCCAGCTCACCCTCTAGCGGGAGGATATTAGGGCAGTACTTC. It is translated as CASSPSSGRILGQYF.

This sequence joins TRBV7-2 and TRBJ1-3, with D perhaps matching TRBD1 (6 bases). Germline loops: CDR1 SGHTA, CDR2 FQGNSA. The CDR3 contains 17 residues. V lost 2 bases and J lost 2, with 16 bases in between. The CDR3 region is CASSLRGTPSTGNTIYF. In DNA form, the CDR3 reads TGTGCCAGCAGCTTAAGGGGGACCCCGTCCACTGGAAACACCATATATTTT.

In DNA form, the CDR3 reads TGCAGCGTTTCAGGGGCCGGCTATGGCTACACCTTC. Residues: CSVSGAGYGYTF. The chain is built from TRBV29-1 and TRBJ1-2, with D maybe TRBD1 (6 bases). Germline CDR1 reads SQVTM; CDR2 reads ANQGSEA. The CDR3 runs 12 residues. Deletions cut 5 bases from V and 4 bases from J, with 11 bases between.

The genes are TRBV4-1 and TRBJ2-3; D is unresolved. Germline CDR1 MGHRA, CDR2 YSYEKL. The CDR3 is 15 amino acids. Between the trimmed V and J ends, which lost 4 bases and 0 bases, there was a span of 11 bases. The CDR3 loop reads CASSLSTYSTDTQYF. CDR3 sequence (DNA): TGCGCCAGCAGCCTTTCCACCTATAGCACAGATACGCAGTATTTT.

The chain uses TRBV29-1 and TRBJ2-3, with 8 bases matching TRBD2. This CDR3 contains 13 residues. CDR1 is SQVTM and CDR2 is ANQGSEA in the germline V gene. Trimming took 3 bases from V and 6 from J; bases not matched to a gene: 5. The CDR3 DNA reads as TGCAGCGTTGAGCGCGGGAGGATCGATACGCAGTATTTT. Its translation is CSVERGRIDTQYF.

This clone was seen more than once but under ten times. The rearrangement links TRBV9 to TRBJ2-5, with TRBD1 matching 10 bases. The CDR3 is 15 amino acids. The junction had 6 bases not matched to a gene; V was cut back by 3 bases and J by 4 bases. From germline, CDR1 is SGDLS and CDR2 YYNGEE. The CDR3 region is CASSEGQGPRETQYF. CDR3 in DNA: TGTGCCAGCAGCGAGGGACAGGGGCCAAGAGAGACCCAGTACTTC.